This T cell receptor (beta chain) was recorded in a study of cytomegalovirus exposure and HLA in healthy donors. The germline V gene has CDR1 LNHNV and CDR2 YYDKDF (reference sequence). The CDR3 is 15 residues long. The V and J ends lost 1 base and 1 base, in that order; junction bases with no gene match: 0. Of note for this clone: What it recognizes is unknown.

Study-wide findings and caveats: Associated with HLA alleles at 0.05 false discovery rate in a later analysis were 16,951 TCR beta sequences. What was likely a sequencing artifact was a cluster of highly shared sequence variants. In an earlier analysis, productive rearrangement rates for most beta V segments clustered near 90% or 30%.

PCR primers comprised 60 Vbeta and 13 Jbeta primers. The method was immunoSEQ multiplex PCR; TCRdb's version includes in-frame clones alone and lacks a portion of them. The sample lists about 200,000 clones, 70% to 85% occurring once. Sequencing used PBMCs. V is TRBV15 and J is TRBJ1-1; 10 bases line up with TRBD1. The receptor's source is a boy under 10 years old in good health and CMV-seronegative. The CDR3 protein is CATSRGDRGNTEAFF. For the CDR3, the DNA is TGTGCCACCAGCAGAGGGGACAGGGGGAACACTGAAGCTTTCTTT.